The clone carrying this T cell receptor (beta chain) was seen a single time. What it binds is not known. The sample comes from a study of CD8 T cells in Susac syndrome. Study-level points and caveats: Expansion of clones was not seen in the CD4+ T cell repertoires of Susac syndrome.

Trimming stripped 8 bases from V and 1 base from J, with 11 bases between. From germline, CDR1 is LGHNA and CDR2 YSLEER. This CDR3 region has 14 residues. Reverse transcription used about 0.45 to 1 ug RNA and random hexamers. In TCRdb, the immunoSEQ multiplex PCR reads were re-called with MiXCR into one record per CDR3 protein. The sample has approximately 190,000 distinct CDR3 sequences; about 94% are singletons. TEMRA cells were enriched by FACS, while CD8+ and CD4+ T cells were obtained through a negative isolation that was performed magnetically. The receptor's source is a human donor with Susac syndrome. The chain couples TRBV4-3 to TRBJ2-2; D is undetermined. Sequencing was performed on CD4+ T cells from PBMCs. The CDR3 protein is CASRQLGNTGELFF. DNA of the CDR3: TGCGCCAGCCGGCAGCTAGGGAACACCGGGGAGCTGTTTTTT.